Described below is a single TCR beta chain sequence and its context. These data are taken from a study of shared clonotypes between healthy human individuals. From germline, CDR1 is SQVTM and CDR2 ANQGSEA. V gave up 7 bases and J gave up 1 base, with 17 bases separating them. The CDR3 has 14 residues. Some clones are missing from TCRdb's copy, which holds only in-frame ones; the method was immunoSEQ multiplex PCR. Of roughly 1,500,000 clones in the sample, approximately 98% were seen once. The TCR was taken from a man aged 25 to 40 in good health. The sequencing sample was made of naive CD4+ T cells sorted from blood. Subset defined: CD45RA+ positively selected. The chain links TRBV29-1 to TRBJ2-7, with a tentative D call TRBD2 (5 bases). CDR3 coding DNA: TGCAGCGCTGGTGGGAGCCACCCGTCCTACGAGCAGTACTTC. Protein sequence: CSAGGSHPSYEQYF.